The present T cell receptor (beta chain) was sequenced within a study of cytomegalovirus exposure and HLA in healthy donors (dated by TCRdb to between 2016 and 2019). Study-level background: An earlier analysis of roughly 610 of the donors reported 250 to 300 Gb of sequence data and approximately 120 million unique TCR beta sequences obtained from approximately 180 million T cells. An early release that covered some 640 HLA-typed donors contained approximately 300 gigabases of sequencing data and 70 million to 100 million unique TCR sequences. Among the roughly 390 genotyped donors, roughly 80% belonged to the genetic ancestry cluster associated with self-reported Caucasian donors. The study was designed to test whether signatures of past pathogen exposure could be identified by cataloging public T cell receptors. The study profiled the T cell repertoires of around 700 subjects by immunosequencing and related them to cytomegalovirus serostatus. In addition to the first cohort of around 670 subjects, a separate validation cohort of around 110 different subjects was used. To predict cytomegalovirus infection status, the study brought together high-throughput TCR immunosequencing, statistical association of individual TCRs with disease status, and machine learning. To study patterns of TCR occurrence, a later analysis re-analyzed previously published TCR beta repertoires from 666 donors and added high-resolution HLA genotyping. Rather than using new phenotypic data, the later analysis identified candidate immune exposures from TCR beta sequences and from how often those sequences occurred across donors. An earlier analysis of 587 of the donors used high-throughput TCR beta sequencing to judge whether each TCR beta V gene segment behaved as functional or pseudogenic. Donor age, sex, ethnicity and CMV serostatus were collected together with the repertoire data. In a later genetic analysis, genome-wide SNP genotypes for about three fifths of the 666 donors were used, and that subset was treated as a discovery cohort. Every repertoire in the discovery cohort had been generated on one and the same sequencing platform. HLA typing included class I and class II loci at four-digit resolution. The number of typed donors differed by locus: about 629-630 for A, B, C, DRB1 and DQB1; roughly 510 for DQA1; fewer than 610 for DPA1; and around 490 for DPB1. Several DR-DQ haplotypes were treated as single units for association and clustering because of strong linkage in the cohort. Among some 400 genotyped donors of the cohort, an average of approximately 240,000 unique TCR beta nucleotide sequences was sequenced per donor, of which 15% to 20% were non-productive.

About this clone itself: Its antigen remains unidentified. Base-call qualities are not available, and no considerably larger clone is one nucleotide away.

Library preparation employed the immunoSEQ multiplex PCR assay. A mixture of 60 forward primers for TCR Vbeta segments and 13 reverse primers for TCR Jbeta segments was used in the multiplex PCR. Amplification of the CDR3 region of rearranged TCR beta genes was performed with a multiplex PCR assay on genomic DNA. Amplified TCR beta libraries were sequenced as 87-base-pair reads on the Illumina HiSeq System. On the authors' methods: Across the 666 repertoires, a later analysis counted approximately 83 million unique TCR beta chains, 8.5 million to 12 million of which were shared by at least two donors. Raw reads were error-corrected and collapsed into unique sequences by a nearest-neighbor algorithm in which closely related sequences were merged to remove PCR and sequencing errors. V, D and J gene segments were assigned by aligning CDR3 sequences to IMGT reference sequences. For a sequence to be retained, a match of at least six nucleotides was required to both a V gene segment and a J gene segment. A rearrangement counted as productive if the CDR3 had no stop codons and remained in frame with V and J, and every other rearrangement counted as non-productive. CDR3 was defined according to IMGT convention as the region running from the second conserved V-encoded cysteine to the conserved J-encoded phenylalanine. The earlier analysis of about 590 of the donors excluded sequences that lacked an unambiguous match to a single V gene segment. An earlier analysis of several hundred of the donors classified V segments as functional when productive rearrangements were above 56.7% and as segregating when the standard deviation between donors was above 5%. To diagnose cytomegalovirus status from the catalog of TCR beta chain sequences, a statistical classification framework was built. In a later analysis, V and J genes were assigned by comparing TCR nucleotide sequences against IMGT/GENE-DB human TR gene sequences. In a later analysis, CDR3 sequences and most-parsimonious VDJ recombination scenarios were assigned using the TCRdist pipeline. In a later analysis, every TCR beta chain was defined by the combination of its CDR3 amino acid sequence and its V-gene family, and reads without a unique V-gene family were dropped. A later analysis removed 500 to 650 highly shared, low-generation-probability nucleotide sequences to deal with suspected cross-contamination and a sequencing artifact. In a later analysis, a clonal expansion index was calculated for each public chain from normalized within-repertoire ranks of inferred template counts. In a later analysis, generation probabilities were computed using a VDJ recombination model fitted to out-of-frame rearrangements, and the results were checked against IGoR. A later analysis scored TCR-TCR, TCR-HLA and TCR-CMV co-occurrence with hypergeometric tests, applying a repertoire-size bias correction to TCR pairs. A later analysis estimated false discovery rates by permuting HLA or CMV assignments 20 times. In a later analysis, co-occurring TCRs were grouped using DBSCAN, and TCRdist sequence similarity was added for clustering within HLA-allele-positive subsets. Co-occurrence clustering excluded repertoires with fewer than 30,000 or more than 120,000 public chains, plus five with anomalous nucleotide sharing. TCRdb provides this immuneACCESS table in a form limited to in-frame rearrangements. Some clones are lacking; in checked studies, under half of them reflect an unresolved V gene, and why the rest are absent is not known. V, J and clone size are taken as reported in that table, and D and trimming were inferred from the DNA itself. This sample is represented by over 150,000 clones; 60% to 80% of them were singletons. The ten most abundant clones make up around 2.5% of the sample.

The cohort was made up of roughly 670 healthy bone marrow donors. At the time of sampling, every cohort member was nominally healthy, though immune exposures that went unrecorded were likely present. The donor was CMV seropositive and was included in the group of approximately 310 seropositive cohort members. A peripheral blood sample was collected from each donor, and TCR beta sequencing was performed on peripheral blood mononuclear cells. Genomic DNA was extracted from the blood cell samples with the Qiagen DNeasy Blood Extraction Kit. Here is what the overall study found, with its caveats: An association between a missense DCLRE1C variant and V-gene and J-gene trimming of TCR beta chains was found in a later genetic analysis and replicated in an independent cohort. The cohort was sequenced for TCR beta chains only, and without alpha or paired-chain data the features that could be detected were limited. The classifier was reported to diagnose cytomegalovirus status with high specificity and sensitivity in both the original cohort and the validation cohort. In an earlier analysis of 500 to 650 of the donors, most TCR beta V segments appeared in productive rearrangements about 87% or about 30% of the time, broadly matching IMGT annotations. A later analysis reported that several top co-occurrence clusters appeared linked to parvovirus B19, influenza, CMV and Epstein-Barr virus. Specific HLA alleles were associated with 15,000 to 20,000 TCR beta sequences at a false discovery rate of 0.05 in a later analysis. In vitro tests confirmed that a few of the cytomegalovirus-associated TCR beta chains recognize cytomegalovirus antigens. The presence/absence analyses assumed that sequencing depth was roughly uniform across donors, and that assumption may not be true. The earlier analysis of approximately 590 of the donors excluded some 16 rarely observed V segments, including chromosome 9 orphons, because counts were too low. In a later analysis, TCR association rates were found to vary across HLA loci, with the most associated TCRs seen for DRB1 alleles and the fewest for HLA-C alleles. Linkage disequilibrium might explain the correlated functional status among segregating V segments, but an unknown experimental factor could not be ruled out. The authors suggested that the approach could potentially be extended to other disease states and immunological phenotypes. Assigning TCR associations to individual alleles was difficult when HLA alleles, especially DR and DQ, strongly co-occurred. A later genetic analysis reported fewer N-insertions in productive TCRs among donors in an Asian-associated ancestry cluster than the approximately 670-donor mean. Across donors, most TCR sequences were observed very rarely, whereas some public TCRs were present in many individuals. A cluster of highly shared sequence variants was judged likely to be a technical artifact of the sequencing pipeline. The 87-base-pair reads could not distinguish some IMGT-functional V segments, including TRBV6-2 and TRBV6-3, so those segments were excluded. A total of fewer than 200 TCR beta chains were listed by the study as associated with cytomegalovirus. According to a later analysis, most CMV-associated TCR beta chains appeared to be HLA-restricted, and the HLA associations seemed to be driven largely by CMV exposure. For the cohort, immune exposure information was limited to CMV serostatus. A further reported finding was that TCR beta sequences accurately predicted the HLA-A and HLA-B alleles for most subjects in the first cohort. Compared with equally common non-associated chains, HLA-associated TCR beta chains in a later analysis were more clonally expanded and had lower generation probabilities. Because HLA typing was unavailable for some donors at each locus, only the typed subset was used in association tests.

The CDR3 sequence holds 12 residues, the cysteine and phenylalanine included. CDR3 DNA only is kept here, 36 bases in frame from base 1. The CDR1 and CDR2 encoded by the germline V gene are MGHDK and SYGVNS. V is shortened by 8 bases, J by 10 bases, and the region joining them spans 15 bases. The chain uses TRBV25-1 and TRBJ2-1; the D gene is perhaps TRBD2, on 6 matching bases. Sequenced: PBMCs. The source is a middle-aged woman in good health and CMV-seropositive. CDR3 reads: CASGMASEEQFF. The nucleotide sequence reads TGTGCCAGCGGAATGGCTAGCGAGGAGCAGTTCTTC.